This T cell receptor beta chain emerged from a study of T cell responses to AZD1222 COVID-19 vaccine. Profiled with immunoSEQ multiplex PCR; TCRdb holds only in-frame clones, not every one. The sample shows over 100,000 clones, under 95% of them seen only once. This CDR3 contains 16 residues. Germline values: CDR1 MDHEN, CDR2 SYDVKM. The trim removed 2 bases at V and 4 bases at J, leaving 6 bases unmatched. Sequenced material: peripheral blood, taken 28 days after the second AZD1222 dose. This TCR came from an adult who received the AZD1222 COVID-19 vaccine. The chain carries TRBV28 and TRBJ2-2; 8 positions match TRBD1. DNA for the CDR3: TGTGCCAGCAGTTTAAACAGGGGGTTGACCACCGGGGAGCTGTTTTTT. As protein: CASSLNRGLTTGELFF.